This T cell receptor (beta chain) was documented in a study of blood T cell repertoires in COVID-19. At the level of the study: COVID-19 samples collected from the United States, Italy and Spain covered acute and convalescent phases. Sources were T cells, B-cell-depleted T cells, or PBMCs; the material itself was cDNA or gDNA.

In the original analysis: Amplification of reference gene primers was used by the study to estimate nucleated cell counts. Only in-frame clones appear in the TCRdb table, and some are missing; sequencing was by immunoSEQ multiplex PCR. From that table come the V and J calls and clone size; the DNA was used to work out D and trimming. The data contain more than 100,000 clones, 78% of them singletons. The CDR3 is 15 residues long. V was shortened by 7 bases and J by 3 bases, with 16 bases between the two germline ends. The germline CDR1 and CDR2 sequences are MNHEY and SVGAGI. Sequencing input: peripheral blood. The chain combines TRBV6-5 with TRBJ2-1, with no clear D. The source is a man in his 70s with acute or convalescent COVID-19. CDR3 nucleotide sequence: TGTGCCAGCACCAACGGCGGTATGGGCTACAATGAGCAGTTCTTC. This encodes CASTNGGMGYNEQFF.